These 18 T cell receptor beta chains were all obtained from the same sample, sequenced in a study of blood T cell repertoires in COVID-19. Some clones are missing from TCRdb's copy, which holds only in-frame ones; the method was immunoSEQ multiplex PCR. The profile shows fewer than 350,000 clones, roughly nine tenths of them singletons. Sequenced: peripheral blood. The receptors shown here come from a woman aged 25 to 39 with COVID-19, enrolled during active disease.

The rearrangement links TRBV6-1 to TRBJ1-2; the D gene is possibly TRBD1 (5 bases). The CDR3 spans 17 residues. Germline CDR1 MNHNS, CDR2 SASEGT. V lost 3 bases and J lost 5, with 22 bases in between. The CDR3 nucleotides are TGTGCCAGCAGTGACCTCCTGAGAAGGGGCATTTTATATGGCTACACCTTC. This encodes CASSDLLRRGILYGYTF.

This clone was seen only once. The CDR3 DNA reads TGCGCCAGCAGCCCTAAGACTAGCTACTCCTACAATGAGCAGTTCTTC. It encodes CASSPKTSYSYNEQFF. The J gene is TRBJ2-1, the V gene TRBV5-1; 7 positions match TRBD2. V was clipped by 4 bases and J by 0 bases; unmatched bases: 7. Germline V CDR1 and CDR2: SGHRS, YFSETQ. This CDR3 has 16 amino acids.

CDR3 protein: CASSLGPRLAGGRSYEQYF. The CDR3 DNA sequence: TGTGCCAGCAGCTTAGGCCCCCGACTAGCGGGGGGCAGGTCGTACGAGCAGTACTTC. The V call is TRBV11-2, the J call TRBJ2-7; 13 positions agree with TRBD2. V lost 1 base and J lost 4; bases outside the gene matches: 13. CDR3 length: 19 amino acids. The germline V gene encodes CDR1 SGHAT and CDR2 FQNNGV. The whole variable domain, remainder taken from reference TRBV11-2 and TRBJ2-7, is EAGVAQSPRYKIIEKRQSVAFWCNPISGHATLYWYQQILGQGPKLLIQFQNNGVVDDSQLPKDRFSAERLKGVDSTLKIQPAKLEDSAVYLCASSLGPRLAGGRSYEQYFGPGTRLTVT.

The V gene is TRBV18, the J gene TRBJ2-5; 12 nucleotides align to TRBD2. The CDR3 sequence is 16 residues long. J gave up 1 base and V 4 bases, and 4 bases lay outside the gene matches. Germline assignment: CDR1 KGHSH and CDR2 LQKENI. CDR3 in DNA: TGTGCCAGCTCACTCCCTAGCGGGGGGGCCCAAGAGACCCAGTACTTC. It codes for CASSLPSGGAQETQYF. The whole variable domain, remainder taken from reference TRBV18 and TRBJ2-5, is NAGVMQNPRHLVRRRGQEARLRCSPMKGHSHVYWYRQLPEEGLKFMVYLQKENIIDESGMPKERFSAEFPKEGPSILRIQQVVRGDSAAYFCASSLPSGGAQETQYFGPGTRLLVL.

V is TRBV27 and J is TRBJ1-4; 8 bases are shared with TRBD1. Germline V gene lookup returns CDR1 MNHEY and CDR2 SMNVEV (reference sequence). V was clipped by 6 bases and J by 8 bases; unmatched bases: 11. The CDR3 sequence is 15 residues long. CDR3 sequence (DNA): TGTGCCAGCAGGCCTACAGGGGGAAGTCTGGAAAAACTGTTTTTT. Amino acids: CASRPTGGSLEKLFF.

The V and J genes are TRBV5-8 and TRBJ2-6; 11 nucleotides line up with TRBD1. V was clipped by 7 bases and J by 0 bases; unmatched bases: 3. The CDR3 length is 16 residues. Germline lookup yields CDR1 SGHTS and CDR2 YDEGEE. DNA of the CDR3: TGTGCCAGCGGACAGGGGGCCCACTCTGGGGCCAACGTCCTGACTTTC. It codes for CASGQGAHSGANVLTF.

The chain links TRBV6-6 to TRBJ2-5; 8 nucleotides agree with TRBD2. The CDR3 totals 14 residues. Trimming cost V 4 bases and J 2 bases; bases outside gene matches: 3. Germline CDR1 is MNHNY and CDR2 is SVGAGI (reference sequence). The CDR3 DNA is TGTGCCAGCAGTTGGGGCGGGGGGCAAGAGACCCAGTACTTC. Its translation is CASSWGGGQETQYF.

The V gene is TRBV29-1, the J gene TRBJ2-3, with 8 bases lining up with TRBD1. V trimming: 7 bases; J trimming: 0 bases; junction bases outside the gene matches: 6. Germline CDR1 SQVTM, CDR2 ANQGSEA. The CDR3 has 14 amino acids. CDR3 sequence (DNA): TGCAGCGGGGGACAGGTTTCTAGCACAGATACGCAGTATTTT. Protein: CSGGQVSSTDTQYF.

The rearrangement links TRBV4-2 to TRBJ1-2; 7 nucleotides match TRBD1. V shed 0 bases, J shed 7 bases, and the junction held 8 bases outside the gene matches. Germline CDR1 LGHNA, CDR2 YNFKEQ. There are 15 residues in the CDR3. The CDR3: CASSQEWGSGGGYTF. The DNA for the CDR3 is TGTGCCAGCAGCCAAGAGTGGGGGTCAGGGGGTGGCTACACCTTC.

The V and J genes are TRBV10-1 and TRBJ2-7; 10 bases align to TRBD2. Per the germline V gene, CDR1 is WNHNN and CDR2 is SYGVQD (reference sequence). J was trimmed by 2 bases and V by 3 bases; bases with no gene match: 4. This CDR3 comprises 15 residues. The CDR3 DNA reads TGCGCCAGCAGTGAAACTAGCGGGGTTACCTACGAGCAGTACTTC. Translated, it gives CASSETSGVTYEQYF.

The genes are TRBV29-1 and TRBJ2-7; 8 positions agree with TRBD1. The CDR3 runs 15 residues. The V gene's germline CDR1 is SQVTM and CDR2 ANQGSEA. The V segment lost 1 base and the J segment 4 bases; nucleotides outside the gene matches: 9. Here the CDR3 DNA reads TGCAGCGTTGAAGTCCTCGACAGGGGTAAATACGAGCAGTACTTC. It translates to CSVEVLDRGKYEQYF.

The rearrangement links TRBV6-1 to TRBJ2-7, with a weak D call TRBD2 (7 bases). Germline values: CDR1 MNHNS, CDR2 SASEGT. The germline V and J ends were trimmed by 2 bases and 4 bases, with 18 bases remaining between them. CDR3 length equals 16 residues. The CDR3 nucleotides read TGTGCCAGCAGTGAACGGCCGGGGGGCGCAATTTACGAGCAGTACTTC. It yields the protein CASSERPGGAIYEQYF.

The chain links TRBV5-1 to TRBJ2-5; 10 bases line up with TRBD2. The ends lost 2 bases at V and 2 bases at J; junction bases unmatched: 6. The V gene's germline CDR1 is SGHRS and CDR2 YFSETQ. The CDR3 length is 16 residues. The CDR3 nucleotides read TGCGCCAGCAGCTTACAGCCTAGCGGGGGACAAGAGACCCAGTACTTC. Translation gives CASSLQPSGGQETQYF.

This chain uses TRBV19 with TRBJ1-2; tentative D call: TRBD1 (5 bases). The CDR3 length is 14 residues. Germline CDR1 reads LNHDA; CDR2 reads SQIVND (reference sequence). The V gene lost 5 bases and the J gene lost 3 bases, with 13 bases spanning the gap. The CDR3 bases are TGTGCCAGTAGTTCCGCGGGGGATTACTATGGCTACACCTTC. Its translation: CASSSAGDYYGYTF.

This chain uses TRBV29-1 with TRBJ1-2, with TRBD1 identical over 10 bases. Unmatched junction bases numbered 4, after V lost 6 bases and J lost 3 bases. The CDR3 runs to 13 residues. Germline-derived CDR1 and CDR2 are SQVTM and ANQGSEA. The CDR3 here is CSVTGGADYGYTF. The DNA for the CDR3 is TGCAGCGTGACAGGGGGCGCCGACTATGGCTACACCTTC. Full variable domain (remainder filled in from reference TRBV29-1 and TRBJ1-2): SAVISQKPSRDICQRGTSLTIQCQVDSQVTMMFWYRQQPGQSLTLIATANQGSEATYESGFVIDKFPISRPNLTFSTLTVSNMSPEDSSIYLCSVTGGADYGYTFGSGTRLTVV.

The chain carries TRBV15 and TRBJ1-6, with D tentatively TRBD1 (6 bases). Germline loops: CDR1 LNHNV, CDR2 YYDKDF (reference sequence). Deletions cut 2 bases from V and 5 bases from J, with 16 bases between. CDR3 size: 17 residues. Here the CDR3 DNA reads TGTGCCACCAGCAGAACAGGGCGGGGGACCAATAATTCACCCCTCCACTTT. Its translation is CATSRTGRGTNNSPLHF.

This chain joins TRBV5-6 and TRBJ2-3; D is uncertain. Per the germline V gene, CDR1 is SGHDT and CDR2 is YYEEEE. This CDR3 contains 12 residues. V was shortened by 2 bases and J by 6 bases, with 7 bases between the two germline ends. The CDR3, as DNA: TGTGCCAGCAGCTTCGTCCTTGATACGCAGTATTTT. Protein product: CASSFVLDTQYF.

The rearrangement links TRBV27 to TRBJ2-1; D is unresolved. The ends were cut back, 5 bases at V and 2 bases at J, with 10 bases in the middle. The germline V gene has CDR1 MNHEY and CDR2 SMNVEV (reference sequence). The CDR3 is made up of 14 amino acids. The CDR3 reads CASSPRRTYNEQFF. For the CDR3, the DNA is TGTGCCAGCAGTCCTAGGCGTACCTACAATGAGCAGTTCTTC.